The present T cell receptor (beta chain) was sequenced within a study of cytomegalovirus exposure and HLA in healthy donors (dated by TCRdb to 2017 to 2019). In terms of the full investigation: An earlier analysis of about 560 of the donors reported approximately 280 Gb of sequence data and 100 million to 120 million unique TCR beta sequences obtained from about 180 million T cells. Every discovery cohort repertoire had been produced on one sequencing platform. To predict cytomegalovirus infection status, the study combined high-throughput TCR immunosequencing, statistical association of individual TCRs with disease status, and machine learning. Genome-wide SNP genotypes for about 55% of the roughly 670 donors were used in a later genetic analysis, which treated that subset as a discovery cohort. In an earlier analysis of 500 to 650 of the donors, high-throughput TCR beta sequencing was used to judge whether each TCR beta V gene segment behaved as functional or pseudogenic. Among about 400 genotyped donors of the cohort, an average of approximately 220,000 unique TCR beta nucleotide sequences was sequenced per donor, of which about 19% were non-productive. The genetic ancestry cluster associated with self-reported Caucasian donors included around 76% of the roughly 410 genotyped donors. Class I and class II HLA loci were covered by the typing at four-digit resolution. Roughly 5 DR-DQ haplotypes were treated as single units for association and clustering because of strong linkage in the cohort. The aim of the study was to test whether cataloging public T cell receptors could identify signatures of past pathogen exposure. Donor age, sex, ethnicity and CMV serostatus were compiled alongside the repertoire data. Roughly 300 gigabases of sequencing data and about 92 million unique TCR sequences made up an early release that covered fewer than 650 HLA-typed donors. Typing coverage varied by locus: 629-630 donors for A, B, C, DRB1 and DQB1; roughly 510 for DQA1; more than 600 for DPA1; around 490 for DPB1. To study patterns of TCR occurrence, a later analysis re-analyzed previously published TCR beta repertoires from more than 550 donors and added high-resolution HLA genotyping. The study profiled the T cell repertoires of approximately 700 subjects by immunosequencing and related them to cytomegalovirus serostatus. In addition to the first cohort of 666 subjects, a separate validation cohort of approximately 110 different subjects was used. The later analysis used no new phenotypic data to find candidate immune exposures, relying instead on TCR beta sequences and their occurrence across donors. Broader findings and caveats from the paper: Because counts were too low, some 17 rarely observed V segments, including chromosome 9 orphons, were left out of the earlier analysis of 587 of the donors. Because the 87-base-pair reads could not distinguish some IMGT-functional V segments, including TRBV6-2 and TRBV6-3, those segments were excluded. Correlated functional status among segregating V segments might reflect linkage disequilibrium, but an unknown experimental factor could not be ruled out. The only immune exposure information available for the cohort was CMV serostatus. A group of highly shared sequence variants was considered likely to be a technical artifact of the sequencing pipeline. In an earlier analysis of 587 of the donors, most TCR beta V segments appeared in productive rearrangements about 87% or about 30% of the time, broadly matching IMGT annotations. A few of the identified cytomegalovirus-associated TCR beta chains were confirmed in vitro to be specific for cytomegalovirus antigens. According to a later genetic analysis, donors in an Asian-associated ancestry cluster had fewer N-insertions in productive TCRs than the roughly 670-donor mean. In a later analysis, HLA-associated TCR beta chains were found to be more clonally expanded and to have lower generation probabilities than equally common non-associated chains. In both the original and validation cohorts, the classifier was reported to diagnose cytomegalovirus status with high specificity and sensitivity. It was suggested by the authors that the approach could potentially be generalized to other disease states and immunological phenotypes. According to a later analysis, TCR association rates differed among HLA loci, with DRB1 alleles showing the most associated TCRs and HLA-C alleles showing the fewest. In a later genetic analysis, a missense DCLRE1C variant was associated with V-gene and J-gene trimming of TCR beta chains, and the association was replicated in an independent cohort. A later analysis associated about 17,000 TCR beta sequences with specific HLA alleles at a false discovery rate of 0.05. A total of around 150 TCR beta chains were listed by the study as associated with cytomegalovirus. Strong co-occurrence of HLA alleles, especially DR and DQ, made assigning TCR associations to individual alleles difficult. This cohort had only TCR beta chains sequenced, and the lack of alpha or paired-chain data limited which features could be detected. According to a later analysis, parvovirus B19, influenza, CMV and Epstein-Barr virus appeared linked to several top co-occurrence clusters. Across donors, most TCR sequences were observed very rarely, whereas some public TCRs were present in many individuals. A further reported finding was that TCR beta sequences accurately predicted the HLA-A and HLA-B alleles for most subjects in the first cohort. Because some donors lacked HLA typing at each locus, the association tests relied only on the typed subset. The presence/absence analyses assumed that sequencing depth was roughly uniform across donors, and that assumption may not be true. In a later analysis, most CMV-associated TCR beta chains were found to appear HLA-restricted, with HLA associations seemingly driven largely by CMV exposure.

A remark on this clone: It lacks a known antigen. Base qualities are not at hand, and no much larger clone is one base apart.

The cohort consisted of hundreds of healthy bone marrow donors. At the time of sampling, every cohort member was nominally healthy, though immune exposures that went unrecorded were likely present. The donor tested CMV seronegative and was one of the 352 seronegative cohort members. A peripheral blood sample was provided by each donor, and peripheral blood mononuclear cells were used for TCR beta sequencing. The Qiagen DNeasy Blood Extraction Kit was used to extract genomic DNA from the blood cell samples. The protocol used for the library was the immunoSEQ multiplex PCR assay. For the multiplex PCR, a mixture combining 60 forward primers for TCR Vbeta segments and 13 reverse primers for TCR Jbeta segments was used. Amplification of the CDR3 region of rearranged TCR beta genes was performed with a multiplex PCR assay on genomic DNA. The Illumina HiSeq System was used to sequence the amplified TCR beta libraries as 87-base-pair reads. From the authors' description of their analysis: Across the roughly 670 repertoires, a later analysis counted some 81 million unique TCR beta chains, roughly 11 million of which were shared by at least two donors. To remove PCR and sequencing errors, raw reads were error-corrected and collapsed into unique sequences using a nearest-neighbor algorithm that merged closely related sequences. To assign V, D and J gene segments, CDR3 sequences were aligned to IMGT reference sequences. Each retained sequence needed at least a six-nucleotide match to both a V gene segment and a J gene segment. A rearrangement counted as productive if the CDR3 had no stop codons and remained in frame with V and J, and every other rearrangement counted as non-productive. CDR3 was defined according to IMGT convention as the region running from the second conserved V-encoded cysteine to the conserved J-encoded phenylalanine. The earlier analysis of 500 to 750 of the donors excluded any sequence lacking an unambiguous match to a single V gene segment. In an earlier analysis of several hundred of the donors, V segments were called functional above 56.7% productive rearrangements and were called segregating when the between-donor standard deviation exceeded 5%. To diagnose cytomegalovirus status from the catalog of TCR beta chain sequences, a statistical classification framework was built. In a later analysis, V and J genes were assigned by comparing TCR nucleotide sequences against IMGT/GENE-DB human TR gene sequences. A later analysis assigned CDR3 sequences and most-parsimonious VDJ recombination scenarios with the TCRdist pipeline. In a later analysis, every TCR beta chain was defined by the combination of its CDR3 amino acid sequence and its V-gene family, and reads without a unique V-gene family were dropped. As a way to deal with suspected cross-contamination and a sequencing artifact, a later analysis dropped under 600 nucleotide sequences that were highly shared and had low generation probability. In a later analysis, a clonal expansion index was calculated for each public chain from normalized within-repertoire ranks of inferred template counts. In a later analysis, generation probabilities were computed with a VDJ recombination model fitted to out-of-frame rearrangements, and the resulting probabilities were checked against IGoR. A later analysis scored TCR-TCR, TCR-HLA and TCR-CMV co-occurrence with hypergeometric tests, applying a repertoire-size bias correction to TCR pairs. A later analysis estimated false discovery rates by permuting HLA or CMV assignments 20 times. A later analysis grouped co-occurring TCRs with DBSCAN, adding TCRdist sequence similarity when clustering within HLA-allele-positive subsets. For co-occurrence clustering, repertoires with fewer than 30,000 or more than 120,000 public chains were excluded, along with five or six repertoires with anomalous nucleotide sharing. This is the immuneACCESS table as TCRdb keeps it, with only in-frame sequences that have V and J called. A part of the clones is gone; compared with another copy, unresolved V genes explain less than half, and the rest is unexplained. V, J and clone size were drawn from that table, and D and trimming were deduced from the DNA. This sample holds roughly 190,000 clones; 65% to 85% were observed only once. The top ten clones comprise 3% to 4.5% of the sample.

Compared with germline, V lacks 10 bases and J lacks 2 bases; bases without a gene match: 8. The CDR3 covers 13 residues, taking in both the cysteine and the phenylalanine. Only the CDR3 DNA stays, 39 bases, in frame from base 1. CDR1 and CDR2 were assigned from the germline V gene as SNHLY and FYNNEI. The chain is made from TRBV2 and TRBJ2-7, with 7 middle bases fitting TRBD1. The TCR comes from a man aged 50 to 59 in good health and CMV-seronegative. The sequenced sample was PBMCs. The CDR3 reads CATTGTDPYEQYF. The nucleotide sequence reads TGTGCCACCACCGGGACAGATCCCTACGAGCAGTACTTC.